These 21 T cell receptor beta chains were all obtained from the same sample, sequenced in a study of T cells after yellow fever vaccination. MiXCR was run by TCRdb on the 5' RACE reads, yielding one entry per CDR3 protein. This table has approximately 240,000 distinct CDR3 sequences, more than 3.5% appearing once. The input for sequencing was PBMCs, taken 15 days after the yellow fever booster vaccination. The source is a man between 18 and 29 years old who received the YFV17D yellow fever vaccine.

This clonotype was observed at least ten times. The chain has TRBV7-8 and TRBJ2-5, with 8 nucleotides matching TRBD1. Germline lookup yields CDR1 SGHVS and CDR2 FQNEAQ. J was trimmed by 1 base and V by 6 bases; bases with no gene match: 13. The length of the CDR3 is 17 residues. The CDR3 DNA reads TGTGCCAGCAGGCCGGGATGGACAGGGAGGTTCCAAGAGACCCAGTACTTC. Protein: CASRPGWTGRFQETQYF.

This clonotype was picked up many times. The V and J genes are TRBV10-3 and TRBJ2-5, with TRBD2 identical over 11 bases. V shed 6 bases and J 2 bases; nucleotides not matched to a gene: 8. Germline V gene sequence: CDR1 ENHRY, CDR2 SYGVKD. The CDR3 is 16 residues long. CDR3: CAISRGLAERQETQYF. CDR3 bases: TGTGCCATCAGCCGGGGACTAGCGGAGAGGCAAGAGACCCAGTACTTC.

This rearrangement joins TRBV27 to TRBJ2-7, with D possibly called TRBD1 or TRBD2 (5 bases each). The germline CDR1 and CDR2 sequences are MNHEY and SMNVEV (reference sequence). The CDR3 runs to 16 residues. The V and J ends lost 2 bases and 1 base respectively, with 15 bases between them. DNA of the CDR3: TGTGCCAGCAGTTTACTGGGGCCTGAGGGGTCCTACGAGCAGTACGTC. It encodes CASSLLGPEGSYEQYV.

This clonotype was seen repeatedly, ten times or more. The chain combines TRBV29-1 with TRBJ1-1; D gene unclear. The CDR3 is 12 residues long. Trimming removed 5 bases at V and 1 base at J, with 8 bases between. Germline loops: CDR1 SQVTM, CDR2 ANQGSEA. The CDR3 DNA follows: TGCAGCGTTCGATACGCGAACACTGAAGCTTTCTTT. Protein: CSVRYANTEAFF.

This clonotype was recorded at least ten times. J is TRBJ2-3 and V is TRBV7-6; D is uncertain. V lost 8 bases and J 0 bases, leaving 9 bases between the germline ends. The CDR3 runs 13 residues. The V gene's germline CDR1 is SGHVS and CDR2 FNYEAQ. CDR3 amino acids: CASCSISTDTQYF. DNA of the CDR3: TGTGCCAGCTGCTCCATTAGCACAGATACGCAGTATTTT. Full variable domain (rest looked up from reference TRBV7-6 and TRBJ2-3): GAGVSQSPRYKVTKRGQDVALRCDPISGHVSLYWYRQALGQGPEFLTYFNYEAQQDKSGLPNDRFSAERPEGSISTLTIQRTEQRDSAMYRCASCSISTDTQYFGPGTRLTVL.

There are many counts of this clonotype. V is TRBV4-1 and J is TRBJ1-6; tentative D call: TRBD1 (5 bases). The V gene lost 5 bases and the J gene lost 6 bases, with 11 bases spanning the gap. This CDR3 has 14 residues. CDR1 MGHRA and CDR2 YSYEKL come from the germline V gene. CDR3 loop: CASSWTGPNSPLHF. The CDR3 DNA follows: TGCGCCAGCAGCTGGACGGGACCTAATTCACCCCTCCACTTT.

At least ten counts were recorded for this clonotype. The V gene is TRBV12-3 or TRBV12-4, the J gene TRBJ2-2, with D tentatively TRBD2 (7 bases). Trimming stripped 7 bases from V and 0 bases from J, with 18 bases between. This CDR3 contains 17 residues. CDR3 loop: CASNLWRGLPNTGELFF. The CDR3 DNA sequence: TGTGCCAGCAACCTCTGGCGGGGGCTACCGAACACCGGGGAGCTGTTTTTT.

This clonotype was recorded many times. The rearrangement links TRBV10-3 to TRBJ2-5; possibly TRBD2 for D (6 bases). The V gene lost 3 bases and the J gene lost 3 bases, with 11 bases spanning the gap. The germline gives CDR1 ENHRY, CDR2 SYGVKD. CDR3 length: 14 residues. CDR3: CAISDAGREETQYF. Written as DNA, the CDR3 is TGTGCCATCAGTGATGCCGGGAGAGAAGAGACCCAGTACTTC.

Many counts were recorded for this clonotype. The chain is built from TRBV7-9 and TRBJ1-3; the D is unclear. V was shortened by 4 bases and J by 0 bases, with 10 bases between the two germline ends. CDR3 length: 15 amino acids. Germline V gene sequence: CDR1 SEHNR, CDR2 FQNEAQ (reference sequence). CDR3 bases: TGTGCCAGCAGCTCAATCCGGGCCTCTGGAAACACCATATATTTT. Translating gives CASSSIRASGNTIYF.

This clonotype was seen many times. V and J are TRBV5-6 and TRBJ1-4; D uncertain. There are 15 residues in the CDR3. Per germline, CDR1 SGHDT and CDR2 YYEEEE. V gave up 2 bases and J gave up 5 bases, with 13 bases separating them. The CDR3 region has the DNA TGTGCCAGCAGCTTTCCGCAGAGTACCAATGAAAAACTGTTTTTT. Its protein product is CASSFPQSTNEKLFF.

This clonotype appeared many times. The V and J genes are TRBV5-1 and TRBJ2-5; 7 bases map to TRBD2. The CDR3 has 14 residues. J lost 0 bases, V lost 6 bases, and 5 bases had no gene match. Germline V gives CDR1 SGHRS, CDR2 YFSETQ. The CDR3 DNA reads TGCGCCAGCACGAACGGGGGGTACCAAGAGACCCAGTACTTC. Its translation is CASTNGGYQETQYF.

CDR3 protein: CASSLASWGYEQYV. The CDR3 DNA reads TGTGCCAGCAGTTTAGCGAGTTGGGGCTACGAGCAGTACGTC. V usage is TRBV12-3 or TRBV12-4 and J usage is TRBJ2-7; D is unresolved. The CDR3 length is 14 residues. Trimming removed 0 bases from V and 3 bases from J, with 9 bases in between.

This clonotype was counted many times. The V and J genes are TRBV6-5 and TRBJ2-5; D call uncertain. CDR1 is MNHEY and CDR2 is SVGAGI in the germline V gene. The CDR3 consists of 13 residues. V dropped 6 bases and J dropped 7 bases, with 15 bases sitting between them. The CDR3 bases are TGTGCCAGCAGCCTCCCGGGTTTCGGGACCCAGTACTTC. Its protein product is CASSLPGFGTQYF.

This clonotype has at least ten counts. The chain is built from TRBV7-2 and TRBJ2-7, with 7 bases identical to TRBD2. Germline values: CDR1 SGHTA, CDR2 FQGNSA. The J segment lost 2 bases and the V segment lost 6 bases, leaving 13 bases of the junction unmatched. The CDR3 has 16 amino acids. CDR3 coding DNA: TGTGCCAGCAGTATCCAAATCCGGACTAGGCCCTACGAGCAGTACTTC. Its protein is CASSIQIRTRPYEQYF.

This clonotype occurred a few times. The chain uses TRBV20-1 and TRBJ2-2, with D possibly TRBD2 on 6 matching bases. In germline, CDR1 is DFQATT, CDR2 SNEGSKA (reference sequence). This CDR3 has 13 amino acids. This chain's CDR3 is CSLQLAYTGELFF. The CDR3 nucleotides are TGCAGCTTACAACTAGCATACACCGGGGAGCTGTTTTTT.

This clonotype has ten or more counts. The gene calls are TRBV12-3 or TRBV12-4 and TRBJ2-5, with 8 positions matching TRBD2. J gave up 5 bases and V 4 bases, and 9 bases lay outside the gene matches. The CDR3 consists of 15 residues. The CDR3 nucleotides read TGTGCCAGCAGTTATATCGGGGGGGCTGGGGAGACCCAGTACTTC. It translates to CASSYIGGAGETQYF.

This clonotype showed up many times. J is TRBJ2-3 and V is TRBV27; 9 nucleotides line up with TRBD1. This CDR3 is 15 amino acids long. Germline CDR1 and CDR2: MNHEY and SMNVEV (reference sequence). V was clipped by 4 bases and J by 5 bases; unmatched bases: 7. CDR3 protein: CASSWYRGPVDTQYF. CDR3 DNA: TGTGCCAGCAGTTGGTACAGGGGGCCGGTAGATACGCAGTATTTT.

This clonotype was observed a handful of times. This chain connects TRBV7-6 to TRBJ2-7; 10 nucleotides match TRBD2. Germline CDR1 SGHVS, CDR2 FNYEAQ. The CDR3 totals 16 residues. V was clipped by 1 base and J by 2 bases; unmatched bases: 5. CDR3 DNA sequence: TGTGCCAGCAGCTTAGGTAGCGGGGGGACAACCTACGAGCAGTACTTC. It specifies CASSLGSGGTTYEQYF.

This clonotype was detected ten times or more. The rearrangement links TRBV5-1 to TRBJ1-2, with D possibly being TRBD1 (5 bases). Trimming left V 5 bases short and J 6 bases short, with 17 bases between. Germline V gives CDR1 SGHRS, CDR2 YFSETQ. The CDR3 contains 14 residues. Here the CDR3 reads CASRPDSGTDGYTF. DNA for the CDR3: TGCGCCAGCAGGCCGGACTCAGGGACCGATGGCTACACCTTC.

This clonotype has ten or more counts. The chain carries TRBV7-3 and TRBJ2-2; D is unresolved. The CDR3 covers 15 residues. Trimming took 4 bases from V and 0 from J, leaving 9 bases between them. Germline CDR1 reads SGHTA; CDR2 reads FQGTGA. CDR3 region: CASSSDRSNTGELFF. DNA of the CDR3: TGTGCCAGCAGCTCCGACCGATCGAACACCGGGGAGCTGTTTTTT.

This clonotype was seen ten or more times. The CDR3 here is CATSPRQQTNEKLFF. The CDR3 DNA follows: TGTGCCACCAGCCCCCGACAGCAAACGAATGAAAAACTGTTTTTT. The chain combines TRBV15 with TRBJ1-4; perhaps TRBD1 as D (5 bases). The CDR3 extends over 15 amino acids. Trimming left V 5 bases short and J 5 bases short, with 15 bases between. From germline, CDR1 is LNHNV and CDR2 YYDKDF (reference sequence).